These T cell receptor beta chains were read from a single sample in a study of cytotoxic CD8 clonotypes in ibrutinib-treated CLL. Using immunoSEQ multiplex PCR, the repertoire was profiled, and TCRdb retains in-frame clones only, with some absent. This sample has roughly 24,000 clones, with about 75% found just once. Sequences were derived from PBMCs, sampled after 24 months of ibrutinib treatment. Source of these receptors: a human donor with chronic lymphocytic leukemia. The CDR3 runs from the conserved cysteine through the conserved F or W. D genes are given only for firm matches. The size entry is marked missing in some rows and otherwise reads once, few, many or a size class.

many	TRBJ2-7	TRBV29-1	-	CSVRTDTSYEQYF	TGCAGCGTGCGTACAGATACCTCCTACGAGCAGTACTTC
few	TRBJ1-2	TRBV30	-	CAWSDQRDYGYTF	TGTGCCTGGAGCGACCAGAGGGACTATGGCTACACCTTC
-	TRBJ2-7	TRBV7-6	-	CASSYGAGYEQYF	TGTGCCAGCAGCTATGGGGCGGGCTACGAGCAGTACTTC
-	TRBJ2-7	TRBV30	TRBD1	CACSPGQGSGEQYF	TGTGCCTGTTCCCCGGGACAGGGGTCGGGCGAGCAGTACTTC
-	TRBJ1-4	TRBV2	-	CASSPREAGRTNEKLFF	TGTGCCAGCAGTCCCCGGGAGGCAGGGAGGACTAATGAAAAACTGTTTTTT
once	TRBJ2-5	TRBV5-4	-	CASSGKGLVSFGETQYF	TGTGCCAGCAGCGGAAAGGGTCTAGTATCTTTCGGAGAGACCCAGTACTTC
-	TRBJ2-3	TRBV5-1	TRBD1	CASSLTGGPSTDTQYF	TGCGCCAGCAGCTTGACAGGGGGCCCTAGCACAGATACGCAGTATTTT
once	TRBJ2-1	TRBV5-1	TRBD1	CASSLRQGFYNEQFF	TGCGCCAGCAGTTTAAGACAGGGATTTTACAATGAGCAGTTCTTC
-	TRBJ1-1	TRBV18	-	CASSPLDTSTEAFF	TGTGCCAGCTCACCACTAGACACCTCCACTGAAGCTTTCTTT
-	TRBJ1-1	TRBV27	TRBD1	CASSLTGKYVTEAFF	TGTGCCAGCAGCCTGACAGGGAAGTACGTAACTGAAGCTTTCTTT
few	TRBJ1-6	TRBV4-1	-	CASSQFSSGGQKYNSPLHF	TGCGCCAGCAGCCAGTTTTCCAGCGGGGGCCAAAAATATAATTCACCCCTCCACTTT
-	TRBJ1-5	TRBV5-5	-	CASSLQGGAFNQPQHF	TGTGCCAGCAGCTTGCAAGGAGGGGCCTTCAATCAGCCCCAGCATTTT
-	TRBJ2-5	TRBV7-9	-	CASSLEGGQETQYF	TGTGCCAGCAGCTTAGAGGGGGGGCAAGAGACCCAGTACTTC
-	TRBJ1-4	TRBV7-9	-	CASSPRTGATNEKLFF	TGTGCCAGCAGCCCAAGGACGGGAGCAACTAATGAAAAACTGTTTTTT
-	TRBJ2-1	TRBV5-1	TRBD1	CASSFFGTGFYNEQFF	TGCGCCAGCAGCTTTTTCGGGACAGGGTTTTACAATGAGCAGTTCTTC
-	TRBJ1-1	TRBV19	TRBD1	CASSILTGVEAFF	TGTGCCAGTAGTATATTGACAGGGGTTGAAGCTTTCTTT
-	TRBJ2-7	TRBV5-1	TRBD1	CASSPGDRATYEQYF	TGCGCCAGCAGCCCGGGGGACAGGGCCACCTACGAGCAGTACTTC
-	TRBJ1-2	TRBV7-9	-	CASSLVQGRGYTF	TGTGCCAGCAGCTTAGTACAGGGACGAGGCTACACCTTC
-	TRBJ1-4	TRBV5-4	-	CASSPQGGRAEKLFF	TGTGCCAGCAGCCCCCAGGGCGGGAGGGCGGAAAAACTGTTTTTT
-	TRBJ1-1	TRBV4-2	-	CASSQEVGVSNTEAFF	TGTGCCAGCAGCCAAGAGGTCGGGGTTTCGAACACTGAAGCTTTCTTT
-	TRBJ1-1	TRBV5-4	-	CASSYDSSNTEAFF	TGTGCCAGCAGCTATGACAGCTCGAACACTGAAGCTTTCTTT
once	TRBJ2-7	TRBV6-1	-	CASRGGIFLREQYF	TGTGCCAGCAGAGGCGGCATTTTCCTACGGGAGCAGTACTTC
once	TRBJ1-1	TRBV5-1	-	CASSLIGRGSTEAFF	TGCGCCAGCAGCTTGATAGGCAGGGGATCCACTGAAGCTTTCTTT
once	TRBJ2-2	TRBV6-5	TRBD2	CASSPGLATIGELFF	TGTGCCAGCAGCCCCGGACTAGCGACTATCGGGGAGCTGTTTTTT
-	TRBJ2-7	TRBV4-1	-	CASSQPGRGNEQYF	TGCGCCAGCAGCCAACCGGGACGCGGGAACGAGCAGTACTTC
-	TRBJ1-2	TRBV5-1	-	CASSLEGGWLGYTF	TGCGCCAGCAGCTTGGAAGGGGGATGGCTTGGCTACACCTTC
few	TRBJ1-2	TRBV10-1	TRBD1	CASSAGTGDGYTF	TGCGCCAGCAGCGCCGGGACAGGGGATGGCTACACCTTC
-	TRBJ2-5	TRBV5-1	TRBD2	CASSLFGGGVQETQYF	TGCGCCAGCAGCTTGTTCGGCGGGGGGGTACAAGAGACCCAGTACTTC
-	TRBJ2-5	TRBV4-1	-	CASSQDGGGGETQYF	TGCGCCAGCAGCCAAGATGGGGGGGGCGGAGAGACCCAGTACTTC
-	TRBJ2-1	TRBV11-2	TRBD2	CASSPPHLAGGLGEQFF	TGTGCCAGCAGCCCCCCCCACTTAGCGGGGGGGCTCGGTGAGCAGTTCTTC
-	TRBJ1-1	TRBV7-9	TRBD1	CASSSQGVTEAFF	TGTGCCAGCAGCTCACAGGGGGTTACTGAAGCTTTCTTT
-	TRBJ2-7	TRBV4-1	-	CASSQEEGINSYEQYF	TGCGCCAGCAGCCAAGAAGAAGGAATTAACTCCTACGAGCAGTACTTC
-	TRBJ2-2	TRBV7-9	-	CASSFTGELFF	TGTGCCAGCAGCTTCACCGGGGAGCTGTTTTTT
-	TRBJ2-7	TRBV14	-	CASRGQEYEQYF	TGTGCCAGCAGGGGTCAGGAGTACGAGCAGTACTTC
-	TRBJ1-6	TRBV27	TRBD1	CASSLKRDRVVEGNSPLHF	TGTGCCAGCAGTTTAAAAAGGGACAGGGTAGTAGAGGGGAATTCACCCCTCCACTTT
-	TRBJ2-5	TRBV23-1	TRBD1	CASSPDRDRGCGTQYF	TGCGCCAGCAGCCCCGACCGGGACAGGGGTTGTGGGACCCAGTACTTC
-	TRBJ2-5	TRBV4-1	TRBD1	CASSQKPADRGQTQYF	TGCGCCAGCAGCCAAAAGCCCGCGGACAGGGGACAGACCCAGTACTTC
-	TRBJ2-7	TRBV15	-	CATSRGVDTTYEQYF	TGTGCCACCAGCAGAGGCGTCGATACCACTTACGAGCAGTACTTC
-	TRBJ1-3	TRBV15	-	CATSRDGVSSGNTIYF	TGTGCCACCAGCAGAGATGGGGTGAGCTCTGGAAACACCATATATTTT